This TCR beta chain was retrieved from a study of shared clonotypes between healthy human individuals. Study results and caveats: Sampling covered nothing but blood. Tissue TCR repertoires likely differ from those found in blood.

Each subset's genomic DNA was split evenly across several immunoSEQ plates. Sorted-subset replicate PCR reactions were performed with around 200 ng DNA, corresponding to 30,000 to 35,000 T cell genomes. Per the authors' pipeline: Quality scores were absent from the junction-only immunoSEQ sequences, so filtering differed. Clones were read by immunoSEQ multiplex PCR, and TCRdb kept only the in-frame ones, dropping some. V and J calls and clone size follow that table, whereas D and trimming were derived from the DNA. This table has around 2,000,000 clones, about 94% appearing once. Terminally differentiated effector memory CD45RA+ cells were excluded by CCR7 positive selection of CD45RO-negative cells. CDR3 length: 15 amino acids. From germline, CDR1 is SGHTA and CDR2 FQGNSA. V was pared by 4 bases and J by 6 bases, with 10 bases of the junction left unmatched. A remark on this clone: Its antigen is unidentified.

V usage is TRBV7-2 and J usage is TRBJ2-3; 7 bases agree with TRBD2. The sequence was obtained from a man younger than 30 in good health. Input material: naive CD8+ T cells sorted from blood. Here the CDR3 DNA reads TGTGCCAGCAGCTCCCACGGGGGGACCGCGGATACGCAGTATTTT. This codes for CASSSHGGTADTQYF.